This T cell receptor beta chain was sequenced for a study of siplizumab effects on memory and regulatory T cells. Trimming removed 4 bases at V and 1 base at J, with 11 bases between. Germline loops: CDR1 SEHNR, CDR2 FQNEAQ (reference sequence). This CDR3 comprises 15 residues. Generated by immunoSEQ multiplex PCR, the TCRdb table keeps only in-frame clones and is missing some. The sample records more than 90,000 clones, roughly 91% being singletons. The sequencing sample was made of non-Treg CD4+ T cells sorted from blood. The origin of this receptor is a human donor in good health. The chain recombines TRBV7-9 with TRBJ1-3; D remains ambiguous. The CDR3 loop reads CASSSYLESGNTIYF. The CDR3 DNA reads as TGTGCCAGCAGCTCTTACCTTGAGTCTGGAAACACCATATATTTT.